The 5 T cell receptor beta chains below were found in one sample sequenced in a study of blood T cell repertoires in COVID-19. Measured with immunoSEQ multiplex PCR; TCRdb has only the in-frame clones, and not every one. The repertoire holds 270,000 or so clones, with around 89% as singletons. The sample consisted of peripheral blood. The source is a man in his forties with acute or convalescent COVID-19.

The chain links TRBV28 to TRBJ1-4, with unresolved D. The CDR3 length is 15 residues. The V gene's germline CDR1 is MDHEN and CDR2 SYDVKM. Trimming took off 4 bases at V and 3 bases at J, with 12 bases between the two ends. The DNA for the CDR3 is TGTGCCAGCAGTTCGGGAGGCTCGGCTAATGAAAAACTGTTTTTT. This codes for CASSSGGSANEKLFF.

This rearrangement joins TRBV30 to TRBJ1-1, with TRBD1 matching 7 bases. Germline V gene lookup returns CDR1 GTSNPN and CDR2 SVGIG (reference sequence). The ends lost 0 bases at V and 3 bases at J; junction bases unmatched: 7. This CDR3 region has 15 residues. This CDR3 reads CAWSVSDRDYTEAFF. DNA for the CDR3: TGTGCCTGGAGTGTAAGTGACAGGGACTACACTGAAGCTTTCTTT.

This chain joins TRBV2 and TRBJ2-7, with 11 bases matching TRBD1. V was clipped by 7 bases and J by 4 bases; unmatched bases: 6. The CDR3 covers 14 residues. CDR1 and CDR2 from the germline V gene are SNHLY and FYNNEI. CDR3 in amino acids: CASIPGQGVYEQYF. For the CDR3, the DNA is TGTGCCAGCATCCCGGGACAGGGGGTTTACGAGCAGTACTTC.

The genes are TRBV18 and TRBJ1-2; perhaps TRBD1 as D (6 bases). Germline V gene data show CDR1 as KGHSH and CDR2 as LQKENI. V dropped 3 bases and J dropped 1 base, with 15 bases sitting between them. The CDR3 consists of 16 residues. CDR3 protein: CASSPGDTLYNYGYTF. In DNA, the CDR3 is TGTGCCAGCTCACCCGGGGACACTCTCTATAACTATGGCTACACCTTC.

The V call is TRBV19, the J call TRBJ1-4; 11 positions match TRBD1. V lost 6 bases to trimming and J lost 3 bases; unmatched junction nucleotides: 3. Per the germline V gene, CDR1 is LNHDA and CDR2 is SQIVND (reference sequence). The CDR3 runs to 15 residues. CDR3 protein: CASRGQGVPNEKLFF. Written as DNA, the CDR3 is TGTGCCAGTAGGGGACAGGGGGTTCCTAATGAAAAACTGTTTTTT.